This TCR beta chain is drawn from a study of cytomegalovirus exposure and HLA in healthy donors. The study, taken as a whole, reports: Follow-up analysis later connected one missense variant in DCLRE1C with trimming of TCR beta V- and J-genes. Reportedly, a later analysis found an Asian-associated ancestry cluster had fewer N-insertions than the roughly 630-donor mean.

Primers included in the PCR were 60 Vbeta and 13 Jbeta primers. TCRdb keeps only in-frame clones here, not all; method: immunoSEQ multiplex PCR. Here the sample table reports over 40,000 clones. Comments on this clone: Its specificity is not known.

There were likely unrecorded immune exposures, though donors were nominally healthy when sampled. The V segment lost 1 base and the J segment 5 bases; nucleotides outside the gene matches: 4. Germline CDR1 and CDR2: LGHNA and YSLEER. CDR3 size: 14 residues. The sample was PBMCs. This clonotype was obtained from a middle-aged woman in good health and CMV-seronegative. The chain couples TRBV4-3 to TRBJ1-1; 7 bases agree with TRBD1. The CDR3 reads CASSQGGTATEAFF. The CDR3 DNA follows: TGCGCCAGCAGCCAAGGGGGGACAGCTACTGAAGCTTTCTTT.